These 11 T cell receptor beta chains originate from one sample sequenced in a study of T cell responses to AZD1222 COVID-19 vaccine. The method was immunoSEQ multiplex PCR; TCRdb's version includes in-frame clones alone and lacks a portion of them. The sample records about 150,000 clones, nearly 95% being singletons. The sample was peripheral blood, taken on day 0 of AZD1222 vaccination. The receptor source for this set is an adult in good health.

V and J are TRBV30 and TRBJ1-5, with 8 bases matching TRBD1. This CDR3 spans 13 amino acids. Trimming at V came to 5 bases and at J to 2 bases, leaving 2 bases not matched to a gene. Germline assignment: CDR1 GTSNPN and CDR2 SVGIG (reference sequence). The CDR3 DNA reads TGTGCCTGGGACAGGGGTGGCAATCAGCCCCAGCATTTT. Translation: CAWDRGGNQPQHF.

The chain uses TRBV9 and TRBJ1-4; the D is unclear. This CDR3 comprises 15 residues. CDR1 and CDR2 from the germline V gene are SGDLS and YYNGEE. Trimming pared 0 bases from V and 0 bases from J, leaving 6 bases between. In DNA, the CDR3 is TGTGCCAGCAGCGTAGCGGGTGCAACTAATGAAAAACTGTTTTTT. Amino acids: CASSVAGATNEKLFF.

This clone was picked up a small number of times. The chain is built from TRBV29-1 and TRBJ1-1; no reliable D call. The V gene's germline CDR1 is SQVTM and CDR2 ANQGSEA. This CDR3 comprises 12 residues. Trimming cost V 2 bases and J 3 bases, with 7 bases left between them. The CDR3 nucleotides read TGCAGCGTTGAACCCCTTTACACTGAAGCTTTCTTT. Amino acids: CSVEPLYTEAFF.

The V gene is TRBV9, the J gene TRBJ2-1, with 7 bases lining up with TRBD2. V gave up 0 bases and J gave up 9 bases; unmatched junction bases: 12. CDR3 size: 16 residues. CDR1 and CDR2 (germline): SGDLS, YYNGEE. The CDR3 DNA is TGTGCCAGCAGCGTAGAGCCCACTAGCGCCTTTGGTGAGCAGTTCTTC. Its translation is CASSVEPTSAFGEQFF.

The chain couples TRBV27 to TRBJ1-6; 7 bases are a match to TRBD1. Germline-derived CDR1 and CDR2 are MNHEY and SMNVEV (reference sequence). The V segment lost 5 bases and the J segment 15 bases; nucleotides outside the gene matches: 7. This CDR3 is 12 amino acids long. The CDR3 protein is CASSPHRGRLHF. CDR3 DNA: TGTGCCAGCAGTCCCCACAGGGGACGCCTCCACTTT.

V and J are TRBV27 and TRBJ2-3; TRBD2 is a possible D gene (5 bases). Trimming shortened V by 0 bases and J by 1 base, and 5 bases separated the two germline ends. The CDR3 contains 14 residues. Germline V gene sequence: CDR1 MNHEY, CDR2 SMNVEV (reference sequence). In DNA, the CDR3 is TGTGCCAGCAGTTTATCGCGGGGCACAGATACGCAGTATTTT. Its protein is CASSLSRGTDTQYF.

The CDR3 region is CASSLPGTGTNQPQHF. In DNA form, the CDR3 reads TGTGCCAGCAGTTTACCAGGGACAGGCACAAATCAGCCCCAGCATTTT. The genes are TRBV28 and TRBJ1-5; TRBD1 aligns across 8 bases. J gave up 4 bases and V 2 bases, and 7 bases lay outside the gene matches. Germline V lookup: CDR1 MDHEN, CDR2 SYDVKM. The CDR3 spans 16 residues. The full variable domain, with the rest looked up from reference TRBV28 and TRBJ1-5, is DVKVTQSSRYLVKRTGEKVFLECVQDMDHENMFWYRQDPGLGLRLIYFSYDVKMKEKGDIPEGYSVSREKKERFSLILESASTNQTSMYLCASSLPGTGTNQPQHFGDGTRLSIL.

The gene calls are TRBV7-9 and TRBJ1-2, with D uncertain. Germline V gives CDR1 SEHNR, CDR2 FQNEAQ (reference sequence). The CDR3 consists of 13 residues. Trimming pared 1 base from V and 7 bases from J, leaving 10 bases between. CDR3 sequence reads: CASSLVEDAGYTF. The CDR3 bases are TGTGCCAGCAGCTTAGTTGAGGATGCTGGCTACACCTTC.

The count of this clone is one. Other DNA variants within this sample encode the same CDR3. The chain carries TRBV9 and TRBJ2-7; no clear D. Looked up from germline, CDR1 is SGDLS and CDR2 is YYNGEE. Deletions cut 0 bases from V and 2 bases from J, with 9 bases between. This CDR3 has 14 amino acids. The CDR3: CASSVGAATYEQYF. Written as DNA, the CDR3 is TGTGCCAGCAGCGTAGGGGCCGCTACCTACGAGCAGTACTTC.

V and J are TRBV4-2 and TRBJ2-3; D is perhaps TRBD2 (5 bases). The CDR3 runs to 15 residues. Trimming removed 1 base at V and 3 bases at J, with 11 bases between. CDR1 and CDR2 (germline): LGHNA, YNFKEQ. As DNA, the CDR3 is TGTGCCAGCAGCCAAGTCGGCGGGTGGACAGATACGCAGTATTTT. Translating it yields CASSQVGGWTDTQYF.

The chain has TRBV7-9 and TRBJ2-7, with TRBD1 matching 7 bases. Trimming at V came to 0 bases and at J to 2 bases, leaving 7 bases not matched to a gene. The CDR3 covers 16 residues. Germline V gene lookup returns CDR1 SEHNR and CDR2 FQNEAQ (reference sequence). The chain's CDR3 is CASSLAPGQLAYEQYF. The CDR3 DNA is TGTGCCAGCAGCTTAGCCCCGGGACAGCTCGCCTACGAGCAGTACTTC.